This T cell receptor beta chain was observed in a study of PD-1 blockade in classical Hodgkin lymphoma. Points from the study as a whole: Nivolumab initiated under 1 year post-ASCT led to patient exclusion. Newly diagnosed patients were reported to exhibit reduced baseline TCR diversity relative to healthy donors. Significant TCR diversity gains by C4D1 occurred in CD4+ but not CD8+ cells.

No patient escaped relapse after autologous stem cell transplantation, and brentuximab vedotin exposure varied. The V and J ends lost 5 bases and 1 base respectively, with 21 bases between them. The CDR3 contains 18 residues. Germline V gene lookup returns CDR1 LNHDA and CDR2 SQIVND (reference sequence). Here immunoSEQ multiplex PCR was the method, and the copy in TCRdb shows in-frame clones only, minus some. Found here are 15,000 to 20,000 clones, approximately 72% of them singletons; the top ten hold 4.6%. A word on this clone: Its antigen remains unidentified.

The rearrangement uses TRBV19 and TRBJ1-5; D unclear. The source is a human donor with classical Hodgkin lymphoma. The sample in question was peripheral blood mononuclear cells (PBMCs), obtained at baseline. As DNA, the CDR3 is TGTGCCAGTAGTGGACCCTATTTAGCCTTTTCGAGCAATCAGCCCCAGCATTTT. It is translated as CASSGPYLAFSSNQPQHF. The whole variable domain, filled in from reference TRBV19 and TRBJ1-5, reads DGGITQSPKYLFRKEGQNVTLSCEQNLNHDAMYWYRQDPGQGLRLIYYSQIVNDFQKGDIAEGYSVSREKKESFPLTVTSAQKNPTAFYLCASSGPYLAFSSNQPQHFGDGTRLSIL.